The sequence of this T cell receptor (beta chain) was determined in a study of T cell repertoires in cytomegalovirus infection. About the study: CMV epitopes, recently identified HLA-C-restricted and well-studied HLA-B-restricted, were used. Evidence of both CMV infection and a matching HLA type came from public TCR beta signatures. Study-wide results and limits: Dominant in the ex vivo response were TCR beta clonotypes restricted by HLA-C and specific for CMV.

About this clonotype: Its antigen is as yet unknown.

One entry per CDR3 protein results from TCRdb running MiXCR on the reads. The sample holds 100,000 to 150,000 distinct CDR3 sequences, 25% to 35% seen once. The germline V gene has CDR1 SEHNR and CDR2 FQNEAQ (reference sequence). The V and J ends lost 4 bases and 1 base, in that order; junction bases with no gene match: 4. The CDR3 sequence is 14 residues long. Specimen: CD8+ T cells from cultured PBMCs, collected from culture after CMV antigen stimulation. The chain combines TRBV7-9 with TRBJ2-7; 7 nucleotides line up with TRBD1. This TCR was recovered from a human donor in good health (CMV status not recorded). Some clones in this sample may be carry-over from other donors' samples. CDR3 sequence: CASSSSGQSYEQYF. CDR3 bases: TGTGCCAGCAGCTCTTCGGGACAGTCCTACGAGCAGTACTTC.